This TCR beta chain originates from a study of tumor-infiltrating lymphocytes in oesophageal squamous cell carcinoma. This clonotype was counted ten times or more. This CDR3 contains 14 residues. The germline V gene has CDR1 SGHDT and CDR2 YYEEEE. V dropped 4 bases and J dropped 2; count of bases not matched to a gene: 2. In TCRdb, the PCR reads were re-called with MiXCR into one record per CDR3 protein. The sample lists more than 15,000 distinct CDR3 sequences, 39% seen once, with roughly 19% in the top ten. Material: esophageal tumor tissue. The receptor's source is a male donor with esophageal squamous cell carcinoma. The chain couples TRBV5-6 to TRBJ1-4, with 7 bases that match TRBD1. The CDR3 spells CASSPGGTNEKLFF. The CDR3 bases are TGTGCCAGCAGCCCAGGGGGGACTAATGAAAAACTGTTTTTT.